Below, 25 T cell receptor beta chains from the same sample are listed, as sequenced in a study of blood T cell repertoires in COVID-19. Repertoires were generated with immunoSEQ multiplex PCR, while TCRdb's copy carries only in-frame clones and drops some. The sample contains around 15,000 clones, 85% to 90% of which appear only once. The sample was peripheral blood. These receptors were obtained from a woman aged 70 to 79 in a cohort sampled during active or convalescent COVID-19.

The V and J genes are TRBV28 and TRBJ2-7; 9 bases map to TRBD1. Germline V gives CDR1 MDHEN, CDR2 SYDVKM. V dropped 5 bases and J dropped 11; count of bases not matched to a gene: 10. This CDR3 has 13 residues. The CDR3 DNA reads as TGTGCCAGCAGTCCGCAGGACAGGGGAAGTGAGTACTTC. Protein sequence: CASSPQDRGSEYF.

The chain uses TRBV2 and TRBJ1-1; the match to TRBD1 covers 8 bases. Looked up from germline, CDR1 is SNHLY and CDR2 is FYNNEI. The trim removed 3 bases at V and 10 bases at J, leaving 7 bases unmatched. The CDR3 is 13 residues long. The CDR3 spells CASSETGDVRAFF. The CDR3 DNA reads as TGTGCCAGCAGTGAGACAGGGGACGTGCGAGCTTTCTTT.

V usage is TRBV20-1 and J usage is TRBJ2-1; D unresolved. From germline, CDR1 is DFQATT and CDR2 SNEGSKA (reference sequence). The CDR3 is 15 amino acids. With 3 bases removed from V and 0 bases from J, the gap between germline ends came to 12 bases. Written as DNA, the CDR3 is TGCAGTGCTAGTGGACGGAGAAGCTCCTACAATGAGCAGTTCTTC. Its translation: CSASGRRSSYNEQFF.

This chain links TRBV6-4 with TRBJ1-5; D is perhaps TRBD1 (6 bases). The CDR3 has 13 residues. The germline V and J ends were trimmed by 3 bases and 3 bases, with 6 bases remaining between them. Germline CDR1 reads MRHNA; CDR2 reads SNTAGT. In nucleotides, the CDR3 is TGTGCCAGCAGTGAGGGGGCCAATCAGCCCCAGCATTTT. Translation gives CASSEGANQPQHF.

The chain carries TRBV30 and TRBJ1-6; D not resolved. The CDR3 runs to 13 residues. Germline CDR1 GTSNPN, CDR2 SVGIG (reference sequence). Trimming took off 3 bases at V and 7 bases at J, with 10 bases between the two ends. The DNA of the CDR3 is TGTGCCTGGAGCGGTCAACCAAATTCACCCCTCCACTTT. Encoded protein: CAWSGQPNSPLHF.

The chain employs TRBV5-8 and TRBJ1-5; D not resolved. Germline CDR1 SGHTS, CDR2 YDEGEE. CDR3 length equals 15 residues. Deletions cut 1 base from V and 2 bases from J, with 10 bases between. The CDR3 protein is CASSLPGVGNQPQHF. In nucleotides, the CDR3 is TGTGCCAGCAGCTTGCCGGGAGTTGGCAATCAGCCCCAGCATTTT.

This clone was seen a single time. This rearrangement joins TRBV28 to TRBJ1-2; a possible D gene is TRBD1 (5 bases). The length of the CDR3 is 17 residues. Germline CDR1 is MDHEN and CDR2 is SYDVKM. Trimming took 1 base from V and 0 from J, leaving 15 bases between them. CDR3 DNA: TGTGCCAGCAGTTTATCTTCTGGGGCCGGATCTAACTATGGCTACACCTTC. This gives the protein CASSLSSGAGSNYGYTF.

J is TRBJ2-4 and V is TRBV5-1, with D perhaps matching TRBD2 (6 bases). The CDR3 totals 16 residues. Germline assignment: CDR1 SGHRS and CDR2 YFSETQ. Trimming cost V 0 bases and J 4 bases, with 14 bases left between them. CDR3 amino acids: CASSLVQAGGKNIQYF. The CDR3 region has the DNA TGCGCCAGCAGCTTGGTCCAGGCCGGGGGTAAAAACATTCAGTACTTC. The variable domain in full, with the rest retrieved from reference TRBV5-1 and TRBJ2-4, is KAGVTQTPRYLIKTRGQQVTLSCSPISGHRSVSWYQQTPGQGLQFLFEYFSETQRNKGNFPGRFSGRQFSNSRSEMNVSTLELGDSALYLCASSLVQAGGKNIQYFGAGTRLSVL.

This clone has only one observation. The rearrangement uses TRBV6-5 and TRBJ1-6; no reliable D call. V lost 3 bases and J 8 bases, leaving 14 bases between the germline ends. Germline CDR1 and CDR2: MNHEY and SVGAGI. There are 15 residues in the CDR3. The CDR3 DNA reads TGTGCCAGCAGTTATAAAGGTGGAGAGTATTCACCCCTCCACTTT. The encoded protein is CASSYKGGEYSPLHF.

The chain combines TRBV28 with TRBJ2-7; a weak D match, TRBD1 (6 bases). CDR1 and CDR2 (germline): MDHEN, SYDVKM. CDR3 length equals 12 residues. V was pared by 3 bases and J by 6 bases, with 9 bases between. CDR3 nucleotide sequence: TGTGCCAGCAGTTTGACAGGAACCGAGCAGTACTTC. It encodes CASSLTGTEQYF.

This clone has only a few counts. V and J are TRBV5-1 and TRBJ2-4, with TRBD1 matching over 7 bases. CDR3 length equals 13 residues. J lost 8 bases, V lost 4 bases, and 6 bases had no gene match. CDR1 is SGHRS, CDR2 YFSETQ, per germline. CDR3 sequence reads: CASSAGGVDIQYF. The CDR3 region has the DNA TGCGCCAGCAGCGCAGGGGGAGTTGACATTCAGTACTTC.

The genes are TRBV30 and TRBJ1-1; 7 nucleotides match TRBD1. V was pared by 4 bases and J by 5 bases, with 7 bases of the junction left unmatched. Germline CDR1 GTSNPN, CDR2 SVGIG (reference sequence). The CDR3 sequence is 13 residues long. CDR3 loop: CAWIRSGGTEAFF. CDR3 DNA: TGTGCCTGGATTCGATCAGGGGGGACTGAAGCTTTCTTT.

V is TRBV19 and J is TRBJ1-5, with D hard to call. The length of the CDR3 is 16 residues. CDR1 is LNHDA and CDR2 is SQIVND in the germline V gene (reference sequence). Trimming cost V 7 bases and J 3 bases, with 19 bases left between them. The CDR3 DNA sequence: TGTGCCAGTATCCCGGGGATAGGAACCCTCAATCAGCCCCAGCATTTT. Its protein product is CASIPGIGTLNQPQHF.

The J gene is TRBJ2-7, the V gene TRBV12-3 or TRBV12-4, with D possibly matching TRBD2 (5 bases). Between the trimmed V and J ends, which lost 2 bases and 1 base, there was a span of 6 bases. The CDR3 is 13 amino acids. The DNA for the CDR3 is TGTGCCAGCAGTTTATCGGGGTCCTACGAGCAGTACTTC. Its translation: CASSLSGSYEQYF.

This chain links TRBV27 with TRBJ2-3, with TRBD2 as a possible D gene (5 bases). Looked up from germline, CDR1 is MNHEY and CDR2 is SMNVEV (reference sequence). The CDR3 length is 14 residues. V was shortened by 3 bases and J by 0 bases, with 7 bases between the two germline ends. CDR3 amino acids: CASSLRRSTDTQYF. For the CDR3, the DNA is TGTGCCAGCAGTTTGAGGAGGAGCACAGATACGCAGTATTTT.

This clone was seen only once. The chain recombines TRBV15 with TRBJ1-4; TRBD1 matches at 12 bases. The germline V gene has CDR1 LNHNV and CDR2 YYDKDF (reference sequence). Trimming took 0 bases from V and 3 from J; bases not matched to a gene: 8. This CDR3 has 19 residues. The CDR3 is CATSREAGTGGRANEKLFF. As DNA, the CDR3 is TGTGCCACCAGCAGAGAGGCCGGGACAGGGGGCCGGGCTAATGAAAAACTGTTTTTT. Combining the CDR3 with reference TRBV15 and TRBJ1-4 gives the whole variable domain DAMVIQNPRYQVTQFGKPVTLSCSQTLNHNVMYWYQQKSSQAPKLLFHYYDKDFNNEADTPDNFQSRRPNTSFCFLDIRSPGLGDTAMYLCATSREAGTGGRANEKLFFGSGTQLSVL.

For this clone: A read error may produce the germline difference seen at one junction end. The V and J genes are TRBV5-4 and TRBJ2-1; 10 bases fit TRBD2. The CDR3 runs to 15 residues. CDR1 is SGHNT, CDR2 YYREEE, per germline (reference sequence). The CDR3 DNA is TGTGCCAGCAGCCCTCCCTCTAGCGGGGGACCATCTCGAATCTTC. This sequence encodes CASSPPSSGGPSRIF.

This clone was counted between two and nine times. This chain connects TRBV7-9 to TRBJ1-1; D ambiguous. This CDR3 region has 14 residues. V lost 2 bases, J lost 2 bases, and 9 bases lay in between. Per germline, CDR1 SEHNR and CDR2 FQNEAQ (reference sequence). This chain's CDR3 is CASSLQQSNTEAFF. As DNA, the CDR3 is TGTGCCAGCAGCTTACAACAGTCAAACACTGAAGCTTTCTTT.

The chain carries TRBV29-1 and TRBJ2-1; TRBD1 is a possible D gene (5 bases). The CDR3 is made up of 12 amino acids. Looked up from germline, CDR1 is SQVTM and CDR2 is ANQGSEA. The V end lost 5 bases, the J end lost 0 bases, and 5 bases lay between the germline ends. The CDR3 here is CSVRGSYNEQFF. The CDR3 DNA follows: TGCAGCGTTAGGGGCTCCTACAATGAGCAGTTCTTC.

The genes are TRBV5-1 and TRBJ2-7, with unresolved D. The CDR3 spans 13 residues. The V end was cut by 2 bases, the J end by 1 base, with 7 bases between. CDR1 SGHRS and CDR2 YFSETQ come from the germline V gene. The CDR3 nucleotides read TGCGCCAGCAGCTTCGCAGGATCCTACGAGCAGTACTTC. This translates into CASSFAGSYEQYF.

The chain has TRBV21-1 and TRBJ2-3; TRBD2 is the table's D call, not checked against the DNA. TRBV21-1 is annotated as a pseudogene. The CDR3 has 17 amino acids. The CDR3: CASSKSLNWGGADTQYF. CDR3 bases: TGTGCCAGCAGCAAAAGTCTAAACTGGGGGGGTGCAGATACGCAGTATTTT.

The CDR3 sequence: CASSPRPGYGYTF. The CDR3 DNA sequence: TGTGCCAGCAGTCCCCGTCCCGGCTATGGCTACACCTTC. The chain employs TRBV12-3 or TRBV12-4 and TRBJ1-2; D call uncertain. The CDR3 has 13 residues. V was shortened by 5 bases and J by 4 bases, with 11 bases between the two germline ends.

The chain employs TRBV6-4 and TRBJ2-2; no clear D gene. CDR1 is MRHNA, CDR2 SNTAGT, per germline. V lost 8 bases, J lost 4 bases, and 5 bases lay in between. This CDR3 has 11 residues. The CDR3 nucleotides are TGTGCCAGCCATCCCACCGGGGAGCTGTTTTTT. This sequence encodes CASHPTGELFF.

The V call is TRBV5-6, the J call TRBJ2-5; 7 nucleotides line up with TRBD2. The CDR3 has 14 amino acids. From germline, CDR1 is SGHDT and CDR2 YYEEEE. The V segment lost 3 bases and the J segment 3 bases; nucleotides outside the gene matches: 5. The CDR3 spells CASSSLSGEETQYF. The CDR3 nucleotides are TGTGCCAGCAGCTCTTTAAGCGGGGAAGAGACCCAGTACTTC.

This clone has just one count. The chain carries TRBV19 and TRBJ2-6; D remains unclear. V was trimmed by 3 bases and J by 4 bases, leaving 10 bases between them. The CDR3 runs 15 residues. CDR1 is LNHDA, CDR2 SQIVND, per germline (reference sequence). The CDR3 spells CASSIGFPGANVLTF. Here the CDR3 DNA reads TGTGCCAGTAGTATTGGCTTCCCCGGGGCCAACGTCCTGACTTTC.